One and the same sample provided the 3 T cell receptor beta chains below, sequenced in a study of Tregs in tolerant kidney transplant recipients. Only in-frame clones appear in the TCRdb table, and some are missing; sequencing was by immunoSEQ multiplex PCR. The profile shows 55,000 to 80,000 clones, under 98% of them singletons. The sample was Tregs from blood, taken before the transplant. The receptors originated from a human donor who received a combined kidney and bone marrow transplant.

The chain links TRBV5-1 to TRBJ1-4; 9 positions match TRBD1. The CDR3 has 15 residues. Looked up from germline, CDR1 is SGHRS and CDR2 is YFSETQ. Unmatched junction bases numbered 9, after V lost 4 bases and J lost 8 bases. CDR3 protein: CASSEQGATGEKLFF. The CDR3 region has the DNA TGCGCCAGCAGCGAACAGGGGGCAACAGGGGAAAAACTGTTTTTT.

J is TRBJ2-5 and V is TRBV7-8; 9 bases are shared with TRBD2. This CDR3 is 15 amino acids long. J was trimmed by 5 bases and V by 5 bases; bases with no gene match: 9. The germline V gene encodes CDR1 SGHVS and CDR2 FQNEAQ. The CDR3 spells CASSTRTSVWETQYF. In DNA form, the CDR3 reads TGTGCCAGCAGCACAAGGACTAGCGTGTGGGAGACCCAGTACTTC.

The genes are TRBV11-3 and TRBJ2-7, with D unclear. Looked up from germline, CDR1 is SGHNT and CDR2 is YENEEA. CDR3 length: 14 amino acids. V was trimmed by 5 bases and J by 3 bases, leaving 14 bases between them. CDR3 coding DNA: TGTGCCAGCAGCCAAGTGGGCACCCTCTACGAGCAGTACTTC. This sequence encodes CASSQVGTLYEQYF.